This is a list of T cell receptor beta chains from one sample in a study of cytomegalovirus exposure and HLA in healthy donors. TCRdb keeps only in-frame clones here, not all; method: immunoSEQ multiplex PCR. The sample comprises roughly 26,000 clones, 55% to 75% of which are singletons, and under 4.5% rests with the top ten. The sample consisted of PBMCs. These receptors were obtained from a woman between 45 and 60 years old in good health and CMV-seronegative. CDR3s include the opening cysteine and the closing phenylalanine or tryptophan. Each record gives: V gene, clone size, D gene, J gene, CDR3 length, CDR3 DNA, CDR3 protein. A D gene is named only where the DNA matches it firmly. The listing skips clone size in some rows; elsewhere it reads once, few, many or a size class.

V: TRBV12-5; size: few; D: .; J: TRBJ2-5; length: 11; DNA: TGTGCTAGTGGTACAGTAGAGACCCAGTACTTC; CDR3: CASGTVETQYF
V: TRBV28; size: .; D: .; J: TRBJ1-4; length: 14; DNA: TGTGCCAGCAGTTTAGGCAGGGGTAGGGAAAAACTGTTTTTT; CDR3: CASSLGRGREKLFF
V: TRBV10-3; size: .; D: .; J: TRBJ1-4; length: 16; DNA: TGTGCCATCAGTGAGTCTTGGGGGGGGACCCGAGAAAAACTGTTTTTT; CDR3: CAISESWGGTREKLFF
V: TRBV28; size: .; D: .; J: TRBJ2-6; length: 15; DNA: TGTGCCAGCAGTCTGGCGGTCCTTGGGGCCAACGTCCTGACTTTC; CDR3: CASSLAVLGANVLTF
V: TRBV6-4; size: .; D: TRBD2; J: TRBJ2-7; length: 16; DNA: TGTGCCAGCAGTGATAACCTAGCGGGAGGCGCCTACGAGCAGTACTTC; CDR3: CASSDNLAGGAYEQYF
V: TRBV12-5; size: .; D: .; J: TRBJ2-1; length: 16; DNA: TGTGCTAGTCGCCCTCCTCGGACGCAGGGCTACAATGAGCAGTTCTTC; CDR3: CASRPPRTQGYNEQFF
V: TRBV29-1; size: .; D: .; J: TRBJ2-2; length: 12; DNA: TGCAGCGAGAACTCGAACACCGGGGAGCTGTTTTTT; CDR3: CSENSNTGELFF
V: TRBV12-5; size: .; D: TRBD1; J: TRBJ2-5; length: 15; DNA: TGTGCTAGTGGTGAGACAGGGCTAGGGTACGAGACCCAGTACTTC; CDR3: CASGETGLGYETQYF
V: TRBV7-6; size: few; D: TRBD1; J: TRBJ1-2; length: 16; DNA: TGTGCCAGCAGCTTAGCGGACGGGACAGGTCTAGGTGGCTACACCTTC; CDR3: CASSLADGTGLGGYTF
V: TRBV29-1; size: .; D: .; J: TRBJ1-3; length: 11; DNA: TGCAGCGCTTACTCTGGAAACACCATATATTTT; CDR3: CSAYSGNTIYF
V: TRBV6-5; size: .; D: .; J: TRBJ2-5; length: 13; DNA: TGTGCCAGCAGGCTAGCGTTCGAAGAGACCCAGTACTTC; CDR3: CASRLAFEETQYF
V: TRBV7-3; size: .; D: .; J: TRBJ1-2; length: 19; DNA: TGTGCCAGCAGCTTAAAAGAGGAGACGACGGACGAAGAATACTCTATGGCAGGGTTC; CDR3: CASSLKEETTDEEYSMAGF
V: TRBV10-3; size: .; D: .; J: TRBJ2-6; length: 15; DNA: TGTGCCACGACAGGATCCCACTCTGGGGCCAACGTCCTGACTTTC; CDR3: CATTGSHSGANVLTF
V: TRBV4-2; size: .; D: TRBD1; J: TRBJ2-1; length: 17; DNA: TGTGCCAGCAGCCAATACGGGCCGGGACAGGGGGGCAATGAGCAGTTCTTC; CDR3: CASSQYGPGQGGNEQFF
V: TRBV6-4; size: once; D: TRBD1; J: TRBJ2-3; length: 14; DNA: TGTGCCAGCAGCCTAACGACAGGGGGGGATACGCAGTATTTT; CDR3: CASSLTTGGDTQYF
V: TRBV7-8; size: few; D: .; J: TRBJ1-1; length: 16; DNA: TGTGCCAGCAGCGTACAAGAGGCGTCCGGGGGTAGGGTGGCTTTCTTT; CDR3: CASSVQEASGGRVAFF
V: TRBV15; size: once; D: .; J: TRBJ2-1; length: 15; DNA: TGTGCCACCAGCAGGGGAGTCCGGGACTCCAATGAGCAGTTCTTC; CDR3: CATSRGVRDSNEQFF
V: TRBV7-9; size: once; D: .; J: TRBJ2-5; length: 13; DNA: TGTGCCAGCAGAACTACTAGTTGGGAGACCCAGTACTTC; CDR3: CASRTTSWETQYF
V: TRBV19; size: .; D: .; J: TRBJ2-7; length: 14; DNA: TGTGCCAGTAGTACTTCGGGACAAATACCCGAGCAGTACTTC; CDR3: CASSTSGQIPEQYF
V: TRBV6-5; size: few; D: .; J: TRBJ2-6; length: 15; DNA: TGTGCCAGCAGAAAGGGGCAGGGGTACACCAACGTCCTGACTTTC; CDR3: CASRKGQGYTNVLTF
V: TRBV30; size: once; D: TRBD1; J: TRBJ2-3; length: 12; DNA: TGTGAGGACAGGGGGGCCTCAGATACGCAGTATTTT; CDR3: CEDRGASDTQYF
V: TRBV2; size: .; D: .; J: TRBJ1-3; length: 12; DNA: TGTGCCAGCAACAGGGTTGGAAACACCATATATTTT; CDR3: CASNRVGNTIYF
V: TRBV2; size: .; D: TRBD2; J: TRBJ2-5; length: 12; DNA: TGTGCCAGCGGGGCGGGGGACGAGACCCAGTACTTC; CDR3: CASGAGDETQYF
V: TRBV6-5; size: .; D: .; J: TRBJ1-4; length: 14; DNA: TGTGCCAGCAGTCAACACCGCATAAATGAAAAACTGTTTTTT; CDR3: CASSQHRINEKLFF
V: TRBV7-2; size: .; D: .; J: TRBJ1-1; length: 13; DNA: TGTGCCAGCAGCTTAGGGCAGTACACTGAAGCTTTCTTT; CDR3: CASSLGQYTEAFF
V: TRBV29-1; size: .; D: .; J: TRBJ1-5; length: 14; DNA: TGCAGCGTTGCACAGGGTGGGGGCAATCAGCCCCAGCATTTT; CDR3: CSVAQGGGNQPQHF
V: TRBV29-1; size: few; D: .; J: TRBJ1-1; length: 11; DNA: TGCAGCGTTGAAGGGAGCACTGAAGCTTTCTTT; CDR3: CSVEGSTEAFF
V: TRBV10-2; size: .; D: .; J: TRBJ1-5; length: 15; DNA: TGCGCCAGCAGTGAGGTCGGGGGAAACAATCAGCCCCAGCATTTT; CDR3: CASSEVGGNNQPQHF
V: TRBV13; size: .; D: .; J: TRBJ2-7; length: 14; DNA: TGTGCCAGCAGCTTAGGCCCGGAGCACTACGAGCAGTACTTC; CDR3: CASSLGPEHYEQYF
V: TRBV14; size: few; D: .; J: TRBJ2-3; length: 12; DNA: TGTGCCAGCACCCTCCTCACAGATACGCAGTATTTT; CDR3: CASTLLTDTQYF
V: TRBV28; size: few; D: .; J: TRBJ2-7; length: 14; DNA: TGTGCCAGCAGTTACCGGAGGACTTCCCACGAGCAGTACTTC; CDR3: CASSYRRTSHEQYF
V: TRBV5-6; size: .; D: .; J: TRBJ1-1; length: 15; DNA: TGTGCCAGCAGCCCCACGACAGTCATGAACACTGAAGCTTTCTTT; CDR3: CASSPTTVMNTEAFF
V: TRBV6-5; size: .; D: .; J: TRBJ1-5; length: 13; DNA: TGTGCCAGCAGAATGACAGATCTTCAGCCCCAGCATTTT; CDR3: CASRMTDLQPQHF
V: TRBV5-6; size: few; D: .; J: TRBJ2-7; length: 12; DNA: TGTGCCAGCAGCAGCAGGGTGGGCGAGCAGTACTTC; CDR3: CASSSRVGEQYF
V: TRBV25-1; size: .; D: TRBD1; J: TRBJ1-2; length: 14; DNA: TGTGCCAGCAGGGGACAGGCGTCATCCTATGGCTACACCTTC; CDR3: CASRGQASSYGYTF
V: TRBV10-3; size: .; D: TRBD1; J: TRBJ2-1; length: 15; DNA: TGTGCCATCAGTGGGACAGGGGACGCAAACAATGAGCAGTTCTTC; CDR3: CAISGTGDANNEQFF
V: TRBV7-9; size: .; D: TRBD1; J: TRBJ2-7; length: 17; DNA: TGTGCCAGCAGCTTGAGGGGACAGGGTCCGGCCTCCTACGAGCAGTACTTC; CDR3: CASSLRGQGPASYEQYF
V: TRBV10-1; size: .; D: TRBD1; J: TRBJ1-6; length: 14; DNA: TGCGCCAGCAGTGAGGGGACAGGGATCTCACCCCTCCACTTT; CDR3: CASSEGTGISPLHF
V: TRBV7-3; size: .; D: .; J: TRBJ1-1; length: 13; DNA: TGTGCCAGCAGCTTAAACAAGAACACTGAAGCTTTCTTT; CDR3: CASSLNKNTEAFF
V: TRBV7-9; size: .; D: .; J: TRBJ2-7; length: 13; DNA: TGTGCCAGCAGCTTAGTAGCCGTGTACGAGCAGTACTTC; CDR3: CASSLVAVYEQYF
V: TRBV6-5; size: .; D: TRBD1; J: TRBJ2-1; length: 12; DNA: TGTGCCAGCAGCCGACAGGGCGATGAGCAGTTCTTC; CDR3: CASSRQGDEQFF
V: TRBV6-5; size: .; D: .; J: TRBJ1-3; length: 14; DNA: TGTGCCAGCAGCGCTACAGACTCTGGAAACACCATATATTTT; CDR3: CASSATDSGNTIYF